This paragraph covers one T cell receptor beta chain sequence. Its antigen is not known. The CDR3 extends over 15 amino acids. Germline CDR1 SNHLY, CDR2 FYNNEI. V lost 7 bases and J lost 4; bases outside the gene matches: 8. This sample is drawn from a study of cytomegalovirus exposure and HLA in healthy donors. General observations from the study: A few chains tied to CMV proved CMV antigen-specific in vitro.

A multiplex PCR was run with 60 Vbeta primers and 13 Jbeta primers. TCRdb's copy holds only in-frame clones and misses some; the assay was immunoSEQ multiplex PCR. Here the sample spans around 130,000 clones, approximately 84% being singletons. The chain has TRBV2 and TRBJ2-5, with 11 positions matching TRBD1. The sample was PBMCs. The TCR originated in a woman between 40 and 50 years old in good health and CMV-seronegative. CDR3 loop: CASKIGQGASETQYF. CDR3 nucleotides: TGTGCCAGCAAGATCGGACAGGGGGCTTCAGAGACCCAGTACTTC.